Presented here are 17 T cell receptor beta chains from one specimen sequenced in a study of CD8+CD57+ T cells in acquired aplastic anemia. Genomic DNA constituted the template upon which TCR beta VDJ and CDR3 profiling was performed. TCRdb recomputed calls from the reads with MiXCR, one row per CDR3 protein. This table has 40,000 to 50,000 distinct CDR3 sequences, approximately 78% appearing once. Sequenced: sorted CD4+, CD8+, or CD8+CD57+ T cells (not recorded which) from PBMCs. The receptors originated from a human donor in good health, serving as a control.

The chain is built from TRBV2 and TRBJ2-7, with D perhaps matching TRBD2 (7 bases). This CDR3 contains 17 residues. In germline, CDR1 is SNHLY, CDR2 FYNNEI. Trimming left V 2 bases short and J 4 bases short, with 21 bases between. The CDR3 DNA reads TGTGCCAGCAGTGAATTGGGGGCCTTTGCGGGAGCTTACGAGCAGTACTTC. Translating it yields CASSELGAFAGAYEQYF.

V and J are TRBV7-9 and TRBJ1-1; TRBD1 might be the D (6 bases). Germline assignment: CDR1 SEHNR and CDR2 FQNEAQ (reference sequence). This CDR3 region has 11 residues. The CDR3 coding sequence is TGTGTAGGGGGGTCAAACACTGAAGCTTTCTTT. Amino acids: CVGGSNTEAFF.

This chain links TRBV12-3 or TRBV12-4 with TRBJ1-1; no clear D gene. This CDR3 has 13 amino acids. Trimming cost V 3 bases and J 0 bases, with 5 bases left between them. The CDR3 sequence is CASSFDMNTEAFF. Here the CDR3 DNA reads TGTGCCAGCAGTTTCGATATGAACACTGAAGCTTTCTTT.

The CDR3 DNA reads TGTGCCAGCAGCTTAGAGGGGACATCCGATCAGCCCCAGCATTTT. Its protein is CASSLEGTSDQPQHF. The V call is TRBV7-9, the J call TRBJ1-5, with TRBD1 as a possible D gene (6 bases). In germline, CDR1 is SEHNR, CDR2 FQNEAQ (reference sequence). CDR3 length: 15 residues. V was clipped by 1 base and J by 5 bases, with 12 bases between them.

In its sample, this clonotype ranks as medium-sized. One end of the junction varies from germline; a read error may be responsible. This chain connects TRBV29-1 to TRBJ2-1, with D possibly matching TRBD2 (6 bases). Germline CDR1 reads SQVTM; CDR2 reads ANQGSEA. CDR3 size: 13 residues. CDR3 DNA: TGCAGCGCCGAGGGTCGGGAGTCATCCCCCCAGGACTTC. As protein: CSAEGRESSPQDF.

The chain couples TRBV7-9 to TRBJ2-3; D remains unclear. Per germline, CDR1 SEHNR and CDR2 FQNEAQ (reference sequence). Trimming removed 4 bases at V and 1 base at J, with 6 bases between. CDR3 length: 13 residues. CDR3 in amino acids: CASSSPGTDTQYF. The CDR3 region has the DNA TGTGCCAGCAGCTCGCCGGGCACAGATACGCAGTATTTT.

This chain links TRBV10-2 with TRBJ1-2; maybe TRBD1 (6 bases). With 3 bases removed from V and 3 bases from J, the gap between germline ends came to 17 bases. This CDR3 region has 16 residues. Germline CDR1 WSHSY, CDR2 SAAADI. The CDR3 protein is CASSDPQGPGDYGYTF. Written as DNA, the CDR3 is TGCGCCAGCAGTGATCCTCAAGGGCCAGGGGACTATGGCTACACCTTC.

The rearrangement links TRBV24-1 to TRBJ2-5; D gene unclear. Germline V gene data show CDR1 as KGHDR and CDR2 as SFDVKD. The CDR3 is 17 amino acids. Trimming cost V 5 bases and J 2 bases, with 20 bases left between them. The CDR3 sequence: CATSGSRPPGSQETQYF. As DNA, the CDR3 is TGTGCCACCAGTGGCTCGCGACCCCCCGGGTCACAAGAGACCCAGTACTTC.

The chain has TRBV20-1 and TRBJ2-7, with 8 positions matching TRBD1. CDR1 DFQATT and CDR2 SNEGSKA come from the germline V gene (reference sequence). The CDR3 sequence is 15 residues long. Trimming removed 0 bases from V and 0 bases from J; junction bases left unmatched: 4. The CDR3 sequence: CSARDPGQDSYEQYF. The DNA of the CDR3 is TGCAGTGCTAGAGACCCGGGACAGGACTCCTACGAGCAGTACTTC.

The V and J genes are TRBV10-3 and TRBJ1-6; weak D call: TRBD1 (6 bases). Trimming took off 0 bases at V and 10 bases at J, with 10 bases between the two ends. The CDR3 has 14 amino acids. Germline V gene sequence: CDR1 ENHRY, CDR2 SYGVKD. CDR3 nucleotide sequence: TGTGCCATCAGTGAGTCGAGGGGGGAATCACCCCTCCACTTT. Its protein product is CAISESRGESPLHF.

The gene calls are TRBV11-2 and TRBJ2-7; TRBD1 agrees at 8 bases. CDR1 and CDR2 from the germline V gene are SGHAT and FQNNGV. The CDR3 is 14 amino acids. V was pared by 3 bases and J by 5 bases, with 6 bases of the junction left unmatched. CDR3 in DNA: TGTGCCAGCAGCTTCCACCTGACAGGGGACGAGCAGTACTTC. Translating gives CASSFHLTGDEQYF.

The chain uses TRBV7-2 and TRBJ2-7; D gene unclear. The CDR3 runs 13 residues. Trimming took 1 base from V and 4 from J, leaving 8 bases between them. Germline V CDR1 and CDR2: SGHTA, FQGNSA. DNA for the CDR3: TGTGCCAGCAGCTTAGTTTACAGTTACGAGCAGTACTTC. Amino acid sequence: CASSLVYSYEQYF.

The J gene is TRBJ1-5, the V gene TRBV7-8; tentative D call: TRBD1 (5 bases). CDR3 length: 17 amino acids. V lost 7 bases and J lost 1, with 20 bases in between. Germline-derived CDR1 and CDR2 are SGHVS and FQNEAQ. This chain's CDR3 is CASTPRGGGGSNQPQHF. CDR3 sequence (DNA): TGTGCCAGCACCCCCCGCGGCGGGGGAGGAAGCAATCAGCCCCAGCATTTT.

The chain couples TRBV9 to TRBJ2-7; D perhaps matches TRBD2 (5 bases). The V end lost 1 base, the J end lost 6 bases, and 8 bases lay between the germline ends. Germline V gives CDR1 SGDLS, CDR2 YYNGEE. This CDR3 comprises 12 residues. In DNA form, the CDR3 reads TGTGCCAGCAGCGTACGGGGTGGCGAGCAGTACTTC. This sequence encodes CASSVRGGEQYF. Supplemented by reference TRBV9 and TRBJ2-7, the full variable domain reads DSGVTQTPKHLITATGQRVTLRCSPRSGDLSVYWYQQSLDQGLQFLIQYYNGEERAKGNILERFSAQQFPDLHSELNLSSLELGDSALYFCASSVRGGEQYFGPGTRLTVT.

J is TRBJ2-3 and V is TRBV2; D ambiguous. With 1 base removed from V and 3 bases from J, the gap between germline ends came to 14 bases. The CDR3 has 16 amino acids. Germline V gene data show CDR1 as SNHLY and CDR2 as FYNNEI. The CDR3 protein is CASSEVGSYSTDTQYF. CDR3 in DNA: TGTGCCAGCAGTGAAGTGGGCAGTTATTCAACAGATACGCAGTATTTT.

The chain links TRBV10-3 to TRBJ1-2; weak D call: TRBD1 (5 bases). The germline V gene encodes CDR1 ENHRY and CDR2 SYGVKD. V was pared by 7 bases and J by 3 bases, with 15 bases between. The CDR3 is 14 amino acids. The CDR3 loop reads CAITKTGTDYGYTF. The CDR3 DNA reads TGTGCCATCACAAAGACCGGGACCGACTATGGCTACACCTTC.

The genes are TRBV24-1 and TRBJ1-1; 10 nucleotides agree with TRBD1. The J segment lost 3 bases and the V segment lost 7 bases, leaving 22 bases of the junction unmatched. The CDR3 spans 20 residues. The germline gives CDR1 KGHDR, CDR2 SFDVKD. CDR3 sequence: CATREPGTGDTGEVYTEAFF. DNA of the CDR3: TGTGCCACCAGAGAACCGGGGACAGGGGACACCGGGGAGGTGTACACTGAAGCTTTCTTT.